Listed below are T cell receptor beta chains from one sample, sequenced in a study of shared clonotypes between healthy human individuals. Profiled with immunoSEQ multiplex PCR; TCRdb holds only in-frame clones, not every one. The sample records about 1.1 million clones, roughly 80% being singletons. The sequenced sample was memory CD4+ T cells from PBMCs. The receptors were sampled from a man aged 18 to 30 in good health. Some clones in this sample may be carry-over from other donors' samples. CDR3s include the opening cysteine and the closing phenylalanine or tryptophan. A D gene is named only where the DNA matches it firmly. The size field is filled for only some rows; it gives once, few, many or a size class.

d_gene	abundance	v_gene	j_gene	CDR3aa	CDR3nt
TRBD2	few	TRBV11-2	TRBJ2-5	CASSPQPGTSAIFETQYF	TGTGCCAGCAGCCCGCAACCGGGGACTAGCGCTATCTTCGAGACCCAGTACTTC
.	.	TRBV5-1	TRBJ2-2	CASSLMTGHTGELFF	TGCGCCAGCAGCTTGATGACAGGACATACCGGGGAGCTGTTTTTT
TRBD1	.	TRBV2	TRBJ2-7	CASMDRVFEQYF	TGTGCCAGCATGGACAGGGTGTTCGAGCAGTACTTC
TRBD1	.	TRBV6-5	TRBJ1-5	CASSYPTGDQPQHF	TGTGCCAGCAGTTACCCGACAGGGGATCAGCCCCAGCATTTT
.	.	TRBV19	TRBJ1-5	CASSTAGDNQPQHF	TGTGCCAGTAGTACCGCGGGGGACAATCAGCCCCAGCATTTT
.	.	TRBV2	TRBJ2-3	CASERGRGIDTQYF	TGTGCCAGCGAACGAGGGAGAGGGATAGATACGCAGTATTTT
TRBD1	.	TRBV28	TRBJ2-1	CASHPRGGTGAYNEQFF	TGTGCCAGCCACCCGCGTGGTGGGACAGGGGCATACAATGAGCAGTTCTTC
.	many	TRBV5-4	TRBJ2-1	CASSFGSRIPNNEQFF	TGTGCCAGCAGCTTTGGCTCTAGGATTCCAAACAATGAGCAGTTCTTC
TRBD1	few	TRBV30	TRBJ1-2	CAWSSGGGYTF	TGTGCCTGGTCATCAGGGGGTGGCTACACCTTC
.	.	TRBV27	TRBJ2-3	CASSLANPRTDTQYF	TGTGCCAGCAGTTTAGCGAATCCGCGGACAGATACGCAGTATTTT
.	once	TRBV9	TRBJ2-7	CASSVEGVQSQQYF	TGTGCCAGCAGCGTAGAAGGCGTTCAATCCCAGCAGTACTTC
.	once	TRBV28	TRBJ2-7	CASSWGQAYEQYF	TGTGCCAGCAGTTGGGGTCAGGCTTACGAGCAGTACTTC
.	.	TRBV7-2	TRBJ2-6	CASSLSFGANVLTF	TGTGCCAGCAGCTTATCTTTCGGGGCCAACGTCCTGACTTTC
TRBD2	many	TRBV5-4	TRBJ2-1	CASSFSGLAYNEQFF	TGTGCCAGCAGCTTTTCGGGACTAGCTTACAATGAGCAGTTCTTC
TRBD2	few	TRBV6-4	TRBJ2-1	CASSDSRSSGIRFF	TGTGCCAGCAGTGACTCGCGAAGTAGCGGGATTAGGTTCTTC
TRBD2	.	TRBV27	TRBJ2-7	CASSLSLRTSGRAYEQYF	TGTGCCAGCAGTTTATCCCTGAGGACTAGCGGGAGGGCCTACGAGCAGTACTTC
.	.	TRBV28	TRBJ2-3	CASSWPGTRRDTQYF	TGTGCCAGCAGTTGGCCCGGGACCAGGAGGGATACGCAGTATTTT
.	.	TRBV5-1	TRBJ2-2	CASSQDSRLGGELFF	TGCGCCAGCAGCCAGGACAGTCGGCTGGGCGGGGAGCTGTTTTTT
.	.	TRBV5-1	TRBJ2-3	CASSLRDTQYF	TGCGCCAGCAGCTTGAGGGATACGCAGTATTTT
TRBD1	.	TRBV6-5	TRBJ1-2	CASSSTQGSVGYTF	TGTGCCAGCAGTTCCACACAGGGGTCGGTTGGCTACACCTTC
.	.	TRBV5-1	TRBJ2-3	CASSPGGDTQYF	TGCGCCAGCAGCCCCGGTGGGGATACGCAGTATTTT
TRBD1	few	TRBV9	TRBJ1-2	CASSVVGQGRTYTF	TGTGCCAGCAGCGTAGTGGGACAGGGAAGAACCTACACCTTC
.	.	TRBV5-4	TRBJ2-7	CASNVGGQGTNYEQYF	TGTGCCAGCAACGTAGGTGGCCAGGGTACCAATTACGAGCAGTACTTC
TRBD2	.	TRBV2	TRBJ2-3	CASRREPDTQYF	TGTGCCAGCAGGCGGGAGCCTGATACGCAGTATTTT
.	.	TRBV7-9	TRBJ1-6	CASREGNTPLHF	TGTGCCAGCAGAGAGGGGAACACACCCCTCCACTTT
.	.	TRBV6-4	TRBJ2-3	CASSDRQGGRDTQYF	TGTGCCAGCAGTGACCGGCAGGGGGGTCGAGATACGCAGTATTTT
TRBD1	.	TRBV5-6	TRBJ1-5	CASSLALAGGGQPQHF	TGTGCCAGCAGCTTGGCCCTGGCAGGGGGCGGTCAGCCCCAGCATTTT
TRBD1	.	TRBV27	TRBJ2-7	CASSPGQATYEQYF	TGTGCCAGCAGTCCGGGACAGGCTACCTACGAGCAGTACTTC
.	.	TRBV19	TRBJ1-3	CASSTTPRSGTGNTIYF	TGTGCCAGTAGTACCACACCACGTTCAGGGACTGGAAACACCATATATTTT